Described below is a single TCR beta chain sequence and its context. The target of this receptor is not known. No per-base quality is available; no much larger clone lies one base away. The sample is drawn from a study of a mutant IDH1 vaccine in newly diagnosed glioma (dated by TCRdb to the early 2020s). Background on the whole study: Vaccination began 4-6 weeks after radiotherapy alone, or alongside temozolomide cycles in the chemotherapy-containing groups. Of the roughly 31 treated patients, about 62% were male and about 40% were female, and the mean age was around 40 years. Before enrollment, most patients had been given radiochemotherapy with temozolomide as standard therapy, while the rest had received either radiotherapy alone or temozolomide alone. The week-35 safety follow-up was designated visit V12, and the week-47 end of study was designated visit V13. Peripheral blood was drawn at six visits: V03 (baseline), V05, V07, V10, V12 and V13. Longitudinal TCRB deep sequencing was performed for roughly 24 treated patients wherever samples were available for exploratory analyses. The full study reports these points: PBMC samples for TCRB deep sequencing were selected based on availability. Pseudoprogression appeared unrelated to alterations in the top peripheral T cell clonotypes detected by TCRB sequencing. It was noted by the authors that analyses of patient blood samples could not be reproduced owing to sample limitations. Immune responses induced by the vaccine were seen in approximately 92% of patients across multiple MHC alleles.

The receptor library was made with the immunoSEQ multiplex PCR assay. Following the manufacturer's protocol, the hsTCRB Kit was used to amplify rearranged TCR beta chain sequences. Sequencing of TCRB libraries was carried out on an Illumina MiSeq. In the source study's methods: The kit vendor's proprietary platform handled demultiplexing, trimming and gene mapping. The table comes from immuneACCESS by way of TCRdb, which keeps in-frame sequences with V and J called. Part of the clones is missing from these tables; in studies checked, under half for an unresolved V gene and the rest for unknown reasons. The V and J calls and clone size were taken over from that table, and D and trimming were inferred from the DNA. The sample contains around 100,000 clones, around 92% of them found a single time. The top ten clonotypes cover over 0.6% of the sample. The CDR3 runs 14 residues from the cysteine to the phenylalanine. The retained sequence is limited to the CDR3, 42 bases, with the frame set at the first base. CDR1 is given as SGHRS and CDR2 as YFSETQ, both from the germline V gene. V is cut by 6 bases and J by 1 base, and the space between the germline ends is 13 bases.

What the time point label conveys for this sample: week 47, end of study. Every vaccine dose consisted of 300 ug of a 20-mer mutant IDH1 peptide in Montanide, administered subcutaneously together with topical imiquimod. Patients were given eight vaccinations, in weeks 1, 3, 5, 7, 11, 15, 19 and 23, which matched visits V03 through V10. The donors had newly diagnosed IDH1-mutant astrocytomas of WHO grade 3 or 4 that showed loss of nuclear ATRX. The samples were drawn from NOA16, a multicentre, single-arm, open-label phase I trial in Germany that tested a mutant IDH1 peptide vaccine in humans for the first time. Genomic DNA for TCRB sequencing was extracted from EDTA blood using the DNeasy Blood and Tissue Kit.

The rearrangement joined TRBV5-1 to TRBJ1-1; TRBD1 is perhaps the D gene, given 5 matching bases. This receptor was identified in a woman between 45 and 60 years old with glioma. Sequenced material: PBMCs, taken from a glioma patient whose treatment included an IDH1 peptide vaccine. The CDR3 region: CASMRGSENTEAFF. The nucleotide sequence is TGCGCCAGCATGAGGGGAAGTGAGAACACTGAAGCTTTCTTT.